This T cell receptor (beta chain) is drawn from a study of long-term antiretroviral therapy in people with HIV. Comment on this clone: No antigen is known for it.

This CDR3 contains 16 residues. Germline-derived CDR1 and CDR2 are LNHNV and YYDKDF (reference sequence). Trimming shortened V by 0 bases and J by 3 bases, and 14 bases separated the two germline ends. The assay, immunoSEQ v3.0, was run at survey level. Sequencing was intended to reach about 35,000-50,000 T-cell genomes per sample. Profiled with immunoSEQ multiplex PCR; TCRdb holds only in-frame clones, not every one. The top ten clones hold around 8.5% of a sample with 17,000 or so clones, 85% to 90% of them seen once. It was in the United States that all participants with HIV were treated. Study-wide results and limits: Clones with expansion before ART led the repertoire at all time points. ART adherence, viral resistance and therapy changes were undocumented.

Sample: unsorted PBMCs, taken 4.2 years after starting antiretroviral therapy. The J gene is TRBJ1-2, the V gene TRBV15; D is unresolved. The sequence came from a man aged 50 to 60 with HIV. CDR3 protein: CATSRDRSRADYGYTF. CDR3 sequence (DNA): TGTGCCACCAGCAGAGATCGTTCCCGGGCGGACTATGGCTACACCTTC.